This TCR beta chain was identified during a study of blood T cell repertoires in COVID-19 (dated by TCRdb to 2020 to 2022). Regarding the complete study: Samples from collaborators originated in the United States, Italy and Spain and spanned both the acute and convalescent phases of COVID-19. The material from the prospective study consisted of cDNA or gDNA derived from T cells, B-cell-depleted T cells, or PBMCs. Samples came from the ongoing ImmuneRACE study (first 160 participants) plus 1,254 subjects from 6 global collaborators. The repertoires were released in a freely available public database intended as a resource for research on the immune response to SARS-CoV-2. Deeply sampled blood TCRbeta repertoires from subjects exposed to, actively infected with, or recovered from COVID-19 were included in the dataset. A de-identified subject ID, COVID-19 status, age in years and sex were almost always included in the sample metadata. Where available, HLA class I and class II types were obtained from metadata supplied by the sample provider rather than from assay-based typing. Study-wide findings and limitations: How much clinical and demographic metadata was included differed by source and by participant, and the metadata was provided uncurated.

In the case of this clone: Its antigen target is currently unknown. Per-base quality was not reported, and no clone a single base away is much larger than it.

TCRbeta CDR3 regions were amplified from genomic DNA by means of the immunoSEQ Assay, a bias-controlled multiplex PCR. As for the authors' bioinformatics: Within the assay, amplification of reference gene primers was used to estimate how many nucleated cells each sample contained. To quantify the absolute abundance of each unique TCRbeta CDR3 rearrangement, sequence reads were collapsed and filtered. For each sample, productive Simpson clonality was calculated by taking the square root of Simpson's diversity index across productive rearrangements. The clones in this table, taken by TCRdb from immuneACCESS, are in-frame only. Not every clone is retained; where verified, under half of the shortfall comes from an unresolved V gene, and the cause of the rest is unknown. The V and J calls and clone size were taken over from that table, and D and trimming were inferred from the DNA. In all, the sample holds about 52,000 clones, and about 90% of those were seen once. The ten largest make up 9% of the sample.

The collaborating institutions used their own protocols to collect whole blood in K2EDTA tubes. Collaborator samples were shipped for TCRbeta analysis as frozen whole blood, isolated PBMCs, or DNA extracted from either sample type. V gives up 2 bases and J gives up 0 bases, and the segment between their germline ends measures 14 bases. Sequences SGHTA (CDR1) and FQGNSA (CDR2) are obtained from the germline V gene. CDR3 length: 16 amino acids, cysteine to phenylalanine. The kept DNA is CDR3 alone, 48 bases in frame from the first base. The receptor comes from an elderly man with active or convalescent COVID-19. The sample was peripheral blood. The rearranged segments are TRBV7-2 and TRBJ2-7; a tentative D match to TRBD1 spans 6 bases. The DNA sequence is TGTGCCAGCAGCTTATATCCGGGACATAGCTCCTACGAGCAGTACTTC. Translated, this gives CASSLYPGHSSYEQYF. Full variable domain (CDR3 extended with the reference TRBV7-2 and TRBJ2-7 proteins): GAGVSQSPSNKVTEKGKDVELRCDPISGHTALYWYRQSLGQGLEFLIYFQGNSAPDKSGLPSDRFSAERTGGSVSTLTIQRTQQEDSAVYLCASSLYPGHSSYEQYFGPGTRLTVT.